This T cell receptor beta chain came from a study of blood T cell repertoires in COVID-19. Original processing methods: Estimates of nucleated cell counts were drawn from the amplification of reference gene primers. Assay used: immunoSEQ multiplex PCR; TCRdb lists only in-frame clones, some missing. The DNA was the basis for D and trimming; V, J and clone size are from that table. The data show a few hundred thousand clones, roughly 89% seen once. This sequence was found in a woman between 18 and 29 years old who had recovered from COVID-19. Material: PBMCs or T cells enriched from blood (not recorded which).

The CDR3 sequence: CASSVEGRYNSPLHF. The CDR3 coding sequence is TGTGCCAGCAGCGTAGAGGGGCGGTATAATTCACCCCTCCACTTT. This rearrangement joins TRBV9 to TRBJ1-6; D is possibly TRBD1 (5 bases). Germline V gene data show CDR1 as SGDLS and CDR2 as YYNGEE. Trimming removed 0 bases from V and 4 bases from J, with 8 bases in between. The length of the CDR3 is 15 residues. The entire variable domain, with the rest obtained from reference TRBV9 and TRBJ1-6, is as follows: DSGVTQTPKHLITATGQRVTLRCSPRSGDLSVYWYQQSLDQGLQFLIQYYNGEERAKGNILERFSAQQFPDLHSELNLSSLELGDSALYFCASSVEGRYNSPLHFGNGTRLTVT.